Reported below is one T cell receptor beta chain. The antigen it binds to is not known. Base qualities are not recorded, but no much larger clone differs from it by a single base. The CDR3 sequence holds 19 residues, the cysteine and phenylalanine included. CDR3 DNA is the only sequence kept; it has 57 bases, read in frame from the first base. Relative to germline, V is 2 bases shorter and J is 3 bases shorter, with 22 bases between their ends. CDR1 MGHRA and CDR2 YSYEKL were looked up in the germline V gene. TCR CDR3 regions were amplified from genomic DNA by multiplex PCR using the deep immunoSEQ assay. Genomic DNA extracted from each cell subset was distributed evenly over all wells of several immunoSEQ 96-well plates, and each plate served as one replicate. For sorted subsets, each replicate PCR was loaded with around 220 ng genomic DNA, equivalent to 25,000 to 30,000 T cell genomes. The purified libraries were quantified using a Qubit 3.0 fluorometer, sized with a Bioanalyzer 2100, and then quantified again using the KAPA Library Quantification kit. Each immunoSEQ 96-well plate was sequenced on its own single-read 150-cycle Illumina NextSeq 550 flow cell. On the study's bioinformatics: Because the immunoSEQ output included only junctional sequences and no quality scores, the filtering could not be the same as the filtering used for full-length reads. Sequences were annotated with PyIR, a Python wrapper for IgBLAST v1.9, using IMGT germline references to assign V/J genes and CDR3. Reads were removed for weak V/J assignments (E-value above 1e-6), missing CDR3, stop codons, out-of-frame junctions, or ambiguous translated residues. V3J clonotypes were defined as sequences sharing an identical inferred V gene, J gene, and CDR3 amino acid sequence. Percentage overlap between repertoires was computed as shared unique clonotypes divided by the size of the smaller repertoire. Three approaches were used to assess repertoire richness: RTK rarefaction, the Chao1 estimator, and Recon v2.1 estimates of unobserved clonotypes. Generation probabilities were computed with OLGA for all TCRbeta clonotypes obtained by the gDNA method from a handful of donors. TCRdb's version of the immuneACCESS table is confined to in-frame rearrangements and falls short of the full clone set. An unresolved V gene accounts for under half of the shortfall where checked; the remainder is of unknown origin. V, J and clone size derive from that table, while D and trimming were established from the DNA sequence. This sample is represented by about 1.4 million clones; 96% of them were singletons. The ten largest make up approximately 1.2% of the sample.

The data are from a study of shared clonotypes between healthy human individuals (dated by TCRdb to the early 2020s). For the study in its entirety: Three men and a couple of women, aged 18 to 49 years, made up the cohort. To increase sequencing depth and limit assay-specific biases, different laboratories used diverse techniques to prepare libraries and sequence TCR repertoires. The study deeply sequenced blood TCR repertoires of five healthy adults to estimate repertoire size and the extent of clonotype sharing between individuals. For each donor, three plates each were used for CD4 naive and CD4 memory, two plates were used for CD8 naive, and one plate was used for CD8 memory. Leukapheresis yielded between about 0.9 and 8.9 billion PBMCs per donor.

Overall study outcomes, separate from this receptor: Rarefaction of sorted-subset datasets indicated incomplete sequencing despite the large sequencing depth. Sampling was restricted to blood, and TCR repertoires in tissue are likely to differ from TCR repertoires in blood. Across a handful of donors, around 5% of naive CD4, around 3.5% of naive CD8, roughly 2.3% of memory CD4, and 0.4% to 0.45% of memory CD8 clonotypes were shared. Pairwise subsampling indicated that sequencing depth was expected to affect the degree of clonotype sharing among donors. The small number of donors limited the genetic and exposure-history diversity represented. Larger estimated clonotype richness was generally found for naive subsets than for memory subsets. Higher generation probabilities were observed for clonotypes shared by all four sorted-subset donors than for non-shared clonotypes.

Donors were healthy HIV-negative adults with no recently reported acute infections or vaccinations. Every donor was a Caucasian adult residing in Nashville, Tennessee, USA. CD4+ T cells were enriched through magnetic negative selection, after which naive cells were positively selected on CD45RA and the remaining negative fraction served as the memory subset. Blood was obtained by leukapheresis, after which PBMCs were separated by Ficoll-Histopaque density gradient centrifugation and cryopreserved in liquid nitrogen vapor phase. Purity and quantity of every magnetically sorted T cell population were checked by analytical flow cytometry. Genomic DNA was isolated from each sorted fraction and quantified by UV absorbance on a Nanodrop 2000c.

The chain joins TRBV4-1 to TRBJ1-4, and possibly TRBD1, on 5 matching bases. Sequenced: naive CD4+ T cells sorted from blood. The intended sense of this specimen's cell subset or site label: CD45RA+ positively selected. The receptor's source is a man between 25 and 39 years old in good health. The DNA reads TGCGCCAGCAGCCAAATCCGGGGAGGGACCTCACCGGCTAATGAAAAACTGTTTTTT. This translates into CASSQIRGGTSPANEKLFF.